The 27 T cell receptor beta chains in this list originate from one sample, sequenced in a study of OX40 agonist ivuxolimab in advanced cancers. TCRdb's copy holds only in-frame clones and misses some; the assay was immunoSEQ multiplex PCR. The sample records 75,000 to 95,000 clones, approximately 90% being singletons. This specimen consisted of CD4+ or CD8+ T cells sorted from blood, obtained in a trial of the OX40 agonist ivuxolimab. The receptors come from an adult with an advanced solid tumor such as melanoma, head and neck, liver or kidney cancer.

The CDR3 here is CASSNDRVLGYTF. As DNA, the CDR3 is TGTGCCAGCAGTAACGACAGGGTTTTAGGCTACACCTTC. The V call is TRBV6-1, the J call TRBJ1-2; 7 positions match TRBD1. Germline CDR1 MNHNS, CDR2 SASEGT. This CDR3 has 13 residues. The trim removed 5 bases at V and 8 bases at J, leaving 8 bases unmatched.

This clone was found once. The rearrangement links TRBV7-9 to TRBJ1-1, with D unresolved. The V gene's germline CDR1 is SEHNR and CDR2 FQNEAQ (reference sequence). This CDR3 spans 14 amino acids. V lost 2 bases, J lost 3 bases, and 10 bases lay in between. The CDR3 sequence: CASSLLPRDTEAFF. The CDR3 coding sequence is TGTGCCAGCAGCTTACTACCGAGAGACACTGAAGCTTTCTTT.

As concerns this clone: One end of the junction fails to match germline, which may point to a read error. The same CDR3 also results from other DNA sequences found in this sample. The V gene is TRBV5-6, the J gene TRBJ1-2; D is unclear. The germline gives CDR1 SGHDT, CDR2 YYEEEE. The CDR3 contains 12 residues. This CDR3 is CASSWERVGYTF. CDR3 sequence (DNA): TGTGCCAGTAGCTGGGAGCGAGTTGGCTACACCTTC.

The chain recombines TRBV5-4 with TRBJ2-2, with 9 bases fitting TRBD1. Germline values: CDR1 SGHNT, CDR2 YYREEE (reference sequence). The CDR3 runs to 19 residues. Unmatched junction bases numbered 13, after V lost 4 bases and J lost 0 bases. Written as DNA, the CDR3 is TGTGCCAGCAGCATCGACAGGGGGAGATTATCCGCGAACACCGGGGAGCTGTTTTTT. This sequence encodes CASSIDRGRLSANTGELFF.

The chain couples TRBV11-3 to TRBJ1-2; TRBD1 agrees at 9 bases. The CDR3 has 13 amino acids. The V and J ends lost 3 bases and 6 bases, in that order; junction bases with no gene match: 2. In germline, CDR1 is SGHNT, CDR2 YENEEA. The CDR3 DNA reads TGTGCCAGCAGCTTTGACAGGGGGAATGGCTACACCTTC. Its translation: CASSFDRGNGYTF.

This clone appeared a single time. This chain connects TRBV5-1 to TRBJ1-4; D is ambiguous. The CDR3 runs to 15 residues. Per the germline V gene, CDR1 is SGHRS and CDR2 is YFSETQ. The germline V and J ends were trimmed by 1 base and 0 bases, with 7 bases remaining between them. CDR3 DNA sequence: TGCGCCAGCAGCTTGACCAAAGCAACTAATGAAAAACTGTTTTTT. This gives the protein CASSLTKATNEKLFF.

V is TRBV7-9 and J is TRBJ2-7; perhaps D is TRBD1 or TRBD2 (5 bases each). V lost 5 bases and J 5 bases, leaving 16 bases between the germline ends. Looked up from germline, CDR1 is SEHNR and CDR2 is FQNEAQ (reference sequence). CDR3 size: 14 residues. As DNA, the CDR3 is TGTGCCAGCAGCCCCCGGGACCACTTACACGAGCAGTACTTC. It is translated as CASSPRDHLHEQYF.

V and J are TRBV14 and TRBJ2-5, with D unresolved. CDR1 is SGHDN, CDR2 FVKESK, per germline. CDR3 length: 15 residues. Trimming removed 4 bases from V and 1 base from J, with 13 bases in between. The CDR3 protein is CASSRDRVPQETQYF. The CDR3 region has the DNA TGTGCCAGCAGCCGCGACCGGGTCCCCCAAGAGACCCAGTACTTC.

This chain links TRBV5-6 with TRBJ2-2; 9 nucleotides match TRBD1. CDR3 length: 15 residues. Germline-derived CDR1 and CDR2 are SGHDT and YYEEEE. The V segment lost 2 bases and the J segment 6 bases; nucleotides outside the gene matches: 5. CDR3 in amino acids: CASSFRDRVSGELFF. Here the CDR3 DNA reads TGTGCCAGCAGCTTCCGGGACAGGGTTTCCGGGGAGCTGTTTTTT.

The rearrangement links TRBV11-3 to TRBJ2-5, with D uncertain. The CDR3 is 11 amino acids. Germline V CDR1 and CDR2: SGHNT, YENEEA. Trimming took off 5 bases at V and 1 base at J, with 2 bases between the two ends. The CDR3 loop is CASSAQETQYF. DNA for the CDR3: TGTGCCAGCAGCGCCCAAGAGACCCAGTACTTC.

The chain uses TRBV10-1 and TRBJ2-2; D is tentatively TRBD1 or TRBD2 (6 bases each). The CDR3 runs 12 residues. V was pared by 7 bases and J by 7 bases, with 10 bases between. Germline V gives CDR1 WNHNN, CDR2 SYGVQD (reference sequence). Written as DNA, the CDR3 is TGCGCCAGCACGGGGGCGAGCGGGGAGCTGTTTTTT. Protein: CASTGASGELFF.

This clone was detected only a few times. This chain uses TRBV5-8 with TRBJ1-4; 10 bases are a match to TRBD1. Germline CDR1 and CDR2: SGHTS and YDEGEE. After removal of 6 bases from V and 8 bases from J, the junction contained 13 bases not matched to a gene. The CDR3 contains 16 residues. CDR3 in amino acids: CASIPRGDRGREKLFF. The CDR3 nucleotides are TGTGCCAGCATCCCGAGAGGGGACAGGGGACGGGAAAAACTGTTTTTT.

The chain has TRBV11-3 and TRBJ2-2; D is possibly TRBD2 (6 bases). V gave up 10 bases and J gave up 4 bases, with 16 bases separating them. There are 14 residues in the CDR3. Germline V lookup: CDR1 SGHNT, CDR2 YENEEA. The CDR3 region is CATGAGGGTGELFF. The DNA of the CDR3 is TGTGCCACTGGGGCCGGGGGAGGCACCGGGGAGCTGTTTTTT.

V and J are TRBV11-3 and TRBJ2-5, with 7 bases lining up with TRBD2. Germline CDR1 SGHNT, CDR2 YENEEA. The CDR3 covers 15 residues. Losses at the gene ends were 3 bases for V and 4 bases for J; bases not matched to a gene: 8. In DNA form, the CDR3 reads TGTGCCAGCAGCTTTTTGGCTAGCGGAGGAGAGACCCAGTACTTC. Its translation: CASSFLASGGETQYF.

As for this clone: At one end, the junction sequence differs from germline, possibly due to a read error. The J gene is TRBJ2-5, the V gene TRBV7-7; 8 bases are shared with TRBD2. Germline values: CDR1 SSHAT, CDR2 FNYEAQ (reference sequence). This CDR3 spans 16 amino acids. CDR3 in amino acids: CASSRFTGGGSGAQYF. CDR3 coding DNA: TGTGCTAGCAGCCGCTTCACAGGCGGGGGGTCCGGGGCCCAGTACTTC.

The chain has TRBV6-5 and TRBJ1-1, with TRBD1 identical over 7 bases. Germline V gene lookup returns CDR1 MNHEY and CDR2 SVGAGI. V dropped 5 bases and J dropped 5; count of bases not matched to a gene: 11. The CDR3 runs 15 residues. CDR3 DNA: TGTGCCAGCAGTCCCGCGTACGACAGGGTGACTGAAGCTTTCTTT. Translated: CASSPAYDRVTEAFF.

The chain couples TRBV30 to TRBJ2-7; 7 bases fit TRBD1. Germline CDR1 GTSNPN, CDR2 SVGIG (reference sequence). The ends lost 2 bases at V and 6 bases at J; junction bases unmatched: 7. The CDR3 loop spans 13 amino acids. CDR3 sequence (DNA): TGTGCCTGGAGTCGGACAGGCCCCAGCGAGCAGTACTTC. It is translated as CAWSRTGPSEQYF.

The chain is built from TRBV11-3 and TRBJ2-1; D may be TRBD2 (5 bases). Germline lookup yields CDR1 SGHNT and CDR2 YENEEA. The germline V and J ends were trimmed by 3 bases and 0 bases, with 9 bases remaining between them. This CDR3 has 15 residues. CDR3 protein: CASSFPGYSYNEQFF. In DNA form, the CDR3 reads TGTGCCAGCAGCTTCCCGGGATACTCCTACAATGAGCAGTTCTTC.

V gene TRBV5-4 combines with J gene TRBJ1-5; D gene uncertain. The CDR3 consists of 14 residues. The V and J ends lost 4 bases and 1 base respectively, with 9 bases between them. Germline CDR1 is SGHNT and CDR2 is YYREEE (reference sequence). The CDR3, as DNA: TGTGCCAGCAGCGCAAGAGGAAGCAATCAGCCCCAGCATTTT. Translation: CASSARGSNQPQHF.

The chain employs TRBV4-1 and TRBJ2-1; either TRBD1 or TRBD2 may fit D (5 bases each). Germline loops: CDR1 MGHRA, CDR2 YSYEKL. This CDR3 is 14 amino acids long. Trimming removed 0 bases from V and 6 bases from J, with 9 bases in between. The CDR3 sequence: CASSQEGPVNEQFF. CDR3 coding DNA: TGCGCCAGCAGCCAAGAGGGACCAGTCAATGAGCAGTTCTTC.

This sequence joins TRBV18 and TRBJ2-7; 9 nucleotides align to TRBD2. The CDR3 spans 14 residues. Germline CDR1 KGHSH, CDR2 LQKENI. V lost 2 bases to trimming and J lost 6 bases; unmatched junction nucleotides: 5. CDR3 amino acids: CASSPGRGGGEQYF. CDR3 DNA sequence: TGTGCCAGCTCACCAGGGCGGGGGGGAGGCGAGCAGTACTTC.

The chain couples TRBV27 to TRBJ2-3; the D gene is possibly TRBD1 (6 bases). V was pared by 0 bases and J by 0 bases, with 10 bases between. The CDR3 runs 16 residues. Germline values: CDR1 MNHEY, CDR2 SMNVEV (reference sequence). The CDR3 DNA sequence: TGTGCCAGCAGTTTATCGAGGCAGGGGAGCACAGATACGCAGTATTTT. As protein: CASSLSRQGSTDTQYF.

The chain uses TRBV28 and TRBJ2-3; D perhaps matches TRBD2 (5 bases). V lost 5 bases and J 6 bases, leaving 18 bases between the germline ends. The germline V gene encodes CDR1 MDHEN and CDR2 SYDVKM. This CDR3 comprises 15 residues. The CDR3 loop is CASSRSGRMVDTQYF. Written as DNA, the CDR3 is TGTGCCAGCAGTAGGAGCGGACGGATGGTTGATACGCAGTATTTT. Full variable domain (missing parts from reference TRBV28 and TRBJ2-3): DVKVTQSSRYLVKRTGEKVFLECVQDMDHENMFWYRQDPGLGLRLIYFSYDVKMKEKGDIPEGYSVSREKKERFSLILESASTNQTSMYLCASSRSGRMVDTQYFGPGTRLTVL.

The chain recombines TRBV7-8 with TRBJ2-7, with D tentatively TRBD1 (7 bases). V lost 0 bases and J 0 bases, leaving 15 bases between the germline ends. The CDR3 spans 17 residues. Germline-derived CDR1 and CDR2 are SGHVS and FQNEAQ. CDR3 region: CASSLAGGGSPSYEQYF. The CDR3 coding sequence is TGTGCCAGCAGCTTAGCCGGAGGGGGCTCCCCCTCCTACGAGCAGTACTTC. The variable domain in full, completed from reference TRBV7-8 and TRBJ2-7, reads GAGVSQSPRYKVAKRGQDVALRCDPISGHVSLFWYQQALGQGPEFLTYFQNEAQLDKSGLPSDRFFAERPEGSVSTLKIQRTQQEDSAVYLCASSLAGGGSPSYEQYFGPGTRLTVT.

The gene calls are TRBV30 and TRBJ1-2; D is unclear. Trimming pared 5 bases from V and 4 bases from J, leaving 8 bases between. This CDR3 region has 11 residues. Germline CDR1 is GTSNPN and CDR2 is SVGIG (reference sequence). CDR3 in amino acids: CAWSALYGYTF. CDR3 nucleotide sequence: TGTGCCTGGTCTGCGCTCTATGGCTACACCTTC.

This chain connects TRBV30 to TRBJ2-5; no definite D call. The CDR3 has 13 amino acids. V lost 5 bases, J lost 3 bases, and 13 bases lay in between. The V gene's germline CDR1 is GTSNPN and CDR2 SVGIG (reference sequence). The CDR3 sequence: CAWLKRYKETQYF. The CDR3 DNA is TGTGCCTGGCTTAAAAGGTATAAAGAGACCCAGTACTTC.

The rearrangement links TRBV9 to TRBJ2-3; a possible D gene is TRBD1 (5 bases). The CDR3 loop spans 16 amino acids. CDR1 is SGDLS and CDR2 is YYNGEE in the germline V gene. Trimming removed 0 bases at V and 0 bases at J, with 11 bases between. The CDR3 nucleotides read TGTGCCAGCAGCGTAGTATCGGCAGGGAGCACAGATACGCAGTATTTT. As protein: CASSVVSAGSTDTQYF.